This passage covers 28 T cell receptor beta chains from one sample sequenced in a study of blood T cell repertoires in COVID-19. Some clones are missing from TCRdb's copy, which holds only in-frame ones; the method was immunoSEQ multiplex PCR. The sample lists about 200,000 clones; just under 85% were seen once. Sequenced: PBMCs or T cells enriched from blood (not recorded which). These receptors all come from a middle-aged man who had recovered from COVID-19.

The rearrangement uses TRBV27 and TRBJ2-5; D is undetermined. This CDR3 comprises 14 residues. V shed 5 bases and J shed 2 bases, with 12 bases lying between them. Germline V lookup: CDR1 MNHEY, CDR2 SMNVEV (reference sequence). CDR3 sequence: CASSQIPQQETQYF. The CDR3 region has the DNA TGTGCCAGCAGTCAAATACCACAACAAGAGACCCAGTACTTC.

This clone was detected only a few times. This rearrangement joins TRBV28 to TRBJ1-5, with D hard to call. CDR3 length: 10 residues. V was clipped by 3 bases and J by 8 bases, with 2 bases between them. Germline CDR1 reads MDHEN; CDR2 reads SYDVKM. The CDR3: CASSFEPQHF. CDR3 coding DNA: TGTGCCAGCAGTTTCGAGCCCCAGCATTTT.

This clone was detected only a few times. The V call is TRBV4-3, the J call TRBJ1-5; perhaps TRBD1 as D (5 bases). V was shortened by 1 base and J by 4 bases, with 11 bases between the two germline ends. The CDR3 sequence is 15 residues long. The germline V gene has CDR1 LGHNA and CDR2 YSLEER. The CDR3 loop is CASSQGAGFNQPQHF. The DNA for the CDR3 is TGCGCCAGCAGCCAAGGGGCAGGGTTTAATCAGCCCCAGCATTTT.

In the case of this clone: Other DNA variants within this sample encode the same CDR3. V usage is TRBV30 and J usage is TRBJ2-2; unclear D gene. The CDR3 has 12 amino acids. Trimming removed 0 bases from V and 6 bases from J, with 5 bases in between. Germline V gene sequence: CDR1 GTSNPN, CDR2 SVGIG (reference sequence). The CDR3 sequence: CAWSVISGELFF. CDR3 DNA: TGTGCCTGGAGTGTAATCTCCGGGGAGCTGTTTTTT. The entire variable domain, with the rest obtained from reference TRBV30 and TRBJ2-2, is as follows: SQTIHQWPATLVQPVGSPLSLECTVEGTSNPNLYWYRQAAGRGLQLLFYSVGIGQISSEVPQNLSASRPQDRQFILSSKKLLLSDSGFYLCAWSVISGELFFGEGSRLTVL.

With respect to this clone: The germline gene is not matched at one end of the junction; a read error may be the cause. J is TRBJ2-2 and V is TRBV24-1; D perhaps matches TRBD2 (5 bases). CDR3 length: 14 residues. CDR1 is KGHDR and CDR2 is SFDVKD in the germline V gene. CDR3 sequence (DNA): TGTGCCACCAGGAGGGCGGGTGGCACCGGGGAGCTGCTTTTT. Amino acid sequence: CATRRAGGTGELLF.

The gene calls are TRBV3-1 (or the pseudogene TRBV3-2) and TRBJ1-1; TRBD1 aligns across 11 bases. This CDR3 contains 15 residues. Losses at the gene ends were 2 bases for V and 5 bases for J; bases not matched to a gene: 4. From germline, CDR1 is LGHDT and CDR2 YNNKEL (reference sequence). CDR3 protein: CASSQWGQGETEAFF. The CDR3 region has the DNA TGTGCCAGCAGCCAATGGGGACAGGGGGAGACTGAAGCTTTCTTT.

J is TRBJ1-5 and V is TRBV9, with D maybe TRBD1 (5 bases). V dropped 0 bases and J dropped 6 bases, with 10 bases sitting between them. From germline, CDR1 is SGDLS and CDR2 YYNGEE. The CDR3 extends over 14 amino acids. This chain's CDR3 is CASSVAGGGQPQHF. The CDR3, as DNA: TGTGCCAGCAGCGTAGCTGGCGGGGGTCAGCCCCAGCATTTT.

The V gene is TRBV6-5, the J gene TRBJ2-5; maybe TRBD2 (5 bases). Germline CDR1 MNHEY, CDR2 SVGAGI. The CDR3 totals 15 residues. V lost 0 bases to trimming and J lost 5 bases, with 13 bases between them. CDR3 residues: CASSYSNGMGETQYF. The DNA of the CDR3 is TGTGCCAGCAGTTACTCGAACGGGATGGGGGAGACCCAGTACTTC.

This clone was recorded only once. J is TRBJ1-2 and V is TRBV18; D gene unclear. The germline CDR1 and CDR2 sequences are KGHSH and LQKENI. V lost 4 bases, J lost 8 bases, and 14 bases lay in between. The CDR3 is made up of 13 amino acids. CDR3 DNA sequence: TGTGCCAGCTCACTCCCCGACGAGGTCGGCTACACCTTC. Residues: CASSLPDEVGYTF. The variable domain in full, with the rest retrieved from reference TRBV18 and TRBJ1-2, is NAGVMQNPRHLVRRRGQEARLRCSPMKGHSHVYWYRQLPEEGLKFMVYLQKENIIDESGMPKERFSAEFPKEGPSILRIQQVVRGDSAAYFCASSLPDEVGYTFGSGTRLTVV.

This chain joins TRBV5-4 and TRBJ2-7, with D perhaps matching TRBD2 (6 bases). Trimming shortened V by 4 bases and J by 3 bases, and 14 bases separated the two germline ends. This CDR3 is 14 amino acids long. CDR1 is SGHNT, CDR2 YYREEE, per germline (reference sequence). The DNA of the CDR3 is TGTGCCAGCAGCCTTACCGGGAGTCGCTACGAGCAGTACTTC. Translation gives CASSLTGSRYEQYF.

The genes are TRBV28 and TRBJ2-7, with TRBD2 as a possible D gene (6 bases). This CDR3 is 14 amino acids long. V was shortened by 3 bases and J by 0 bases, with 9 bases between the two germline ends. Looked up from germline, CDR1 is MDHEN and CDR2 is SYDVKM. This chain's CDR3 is CASSFYGSSYEQYF. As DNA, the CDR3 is TGTGCCAGCAGTTTTTACGGGAGCTCCTACGAGCAGTACTTC.

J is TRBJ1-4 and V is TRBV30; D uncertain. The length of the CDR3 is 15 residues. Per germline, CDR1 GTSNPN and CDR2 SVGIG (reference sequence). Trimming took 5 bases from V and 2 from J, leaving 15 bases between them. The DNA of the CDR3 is TGTGCCTGGGGATCTTCGAGCAGGACTAATGAAAAACTGTTTTTT. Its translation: CAWGSSSRTNEKLFF.

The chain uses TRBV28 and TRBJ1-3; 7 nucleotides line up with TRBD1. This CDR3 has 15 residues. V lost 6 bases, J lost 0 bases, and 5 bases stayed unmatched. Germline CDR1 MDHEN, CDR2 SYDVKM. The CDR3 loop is CASRIQGFSGNTIYF. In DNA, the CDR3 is TGTGCCAGCAGAATACAGGGGTTCTCTGGAAACACCATATATTTT.

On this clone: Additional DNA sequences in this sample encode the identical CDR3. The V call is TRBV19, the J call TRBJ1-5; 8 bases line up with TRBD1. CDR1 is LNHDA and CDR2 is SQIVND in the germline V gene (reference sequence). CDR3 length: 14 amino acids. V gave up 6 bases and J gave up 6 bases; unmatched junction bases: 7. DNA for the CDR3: TGTGCCAGTAGGCTGCAGGGGGCAGGTCAGCCCCAGCATTTT. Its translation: CASRLQGAGQPQHF.

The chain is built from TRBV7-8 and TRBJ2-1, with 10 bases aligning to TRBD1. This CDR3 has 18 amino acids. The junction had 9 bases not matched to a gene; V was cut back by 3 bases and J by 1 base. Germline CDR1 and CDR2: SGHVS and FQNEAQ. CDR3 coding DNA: TGTGCCAGCAGCTTTCGAGTATTGGGACAGGGGTCCTACAATGAGCAGTTCTTC. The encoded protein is CASSFRVLGQGSYNEQFF.

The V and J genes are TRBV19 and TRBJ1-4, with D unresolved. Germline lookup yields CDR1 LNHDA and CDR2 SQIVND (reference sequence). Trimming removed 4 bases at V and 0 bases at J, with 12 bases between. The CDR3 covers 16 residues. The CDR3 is CASSTGGGATNEKLFF. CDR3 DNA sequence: TGTGCCAGTAGTACAGGAGGAGGCGCAACTAATGAAAAACTGTTTTTT.

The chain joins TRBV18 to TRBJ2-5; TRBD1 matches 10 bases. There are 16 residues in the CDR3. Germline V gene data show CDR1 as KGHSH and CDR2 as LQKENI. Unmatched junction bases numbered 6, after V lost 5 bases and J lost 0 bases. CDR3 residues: CASSSGTGAYQETQYF. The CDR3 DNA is TGTGCCAGCTCATCCGGGACAGGGGCGTACCAAGAGACCCAGTACTTC.

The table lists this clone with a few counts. Written as DNA, the CDR3 is TGTGCCACCAGTGACCCCGGAGCTGGAAACACCATATATTTT. Protein sequence: CATSDPGAGNTIYF. The chain employs TRBV24-1 and TRBJ1-3; D not certain. CDR3 length: 14 residues. CDR1 and CDR2 from the germline V gene are KGHDR and SFDVKD. Trimming left V 4 bases short and J 2 bases short, with 8 bases between.

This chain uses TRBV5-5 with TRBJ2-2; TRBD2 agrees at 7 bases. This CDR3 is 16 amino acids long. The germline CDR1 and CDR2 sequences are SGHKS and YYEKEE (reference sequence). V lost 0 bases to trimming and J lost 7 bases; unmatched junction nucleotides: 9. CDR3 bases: TGTGCCAGCAGCTTGGAGCTAGCGGTAGTATTCGGGGAGCTGTTTTTT. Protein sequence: CASSLELAVVFGELFF. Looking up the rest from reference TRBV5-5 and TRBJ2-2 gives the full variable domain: DAGVTQSPTHLIKTRGQQVTLRCSPISGHKSVSWYQQVLGQGPQFIFQYYEKEERGRGNFPDRFSARQFPNYSSELNVNALLLGDSALYLCASSLELAVVFGELFFGEGSRLTVL.

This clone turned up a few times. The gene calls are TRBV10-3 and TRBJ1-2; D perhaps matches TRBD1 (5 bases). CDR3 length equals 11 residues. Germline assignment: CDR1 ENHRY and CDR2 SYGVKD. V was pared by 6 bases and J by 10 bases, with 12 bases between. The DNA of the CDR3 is TGTGCCATCAGGCTTGACAGCTACTACACCTTC. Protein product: CAIRLDSYYTF.

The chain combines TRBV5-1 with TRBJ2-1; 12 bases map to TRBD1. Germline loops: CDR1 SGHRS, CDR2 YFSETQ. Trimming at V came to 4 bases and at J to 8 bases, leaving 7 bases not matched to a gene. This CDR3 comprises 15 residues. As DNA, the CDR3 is TGCGCCAGCAGCCCGGGACAGGGGGCAAGAGATGAGCAGTTCTTC. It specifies CASSPGQGARDEQFF.

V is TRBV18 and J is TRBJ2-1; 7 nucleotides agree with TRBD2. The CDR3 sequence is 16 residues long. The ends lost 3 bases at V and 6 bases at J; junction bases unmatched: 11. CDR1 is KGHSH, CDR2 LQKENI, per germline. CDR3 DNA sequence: TGTGCCAGCTCACCCGAGGGCGGGGGTGTGGGCAATGAGCAGTTCTTC. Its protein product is CASSPEGGGVGNEQFF.

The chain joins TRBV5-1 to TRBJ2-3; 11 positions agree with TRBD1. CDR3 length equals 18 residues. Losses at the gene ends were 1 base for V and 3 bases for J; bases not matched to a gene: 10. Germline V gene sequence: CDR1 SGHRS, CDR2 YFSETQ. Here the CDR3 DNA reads TGCGCCAGCAGCTTGTCTACGAGAGGACAGGGGGCAACAGATACGCAGTATTTT. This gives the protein CASSLSTRGQGATDTQYF.

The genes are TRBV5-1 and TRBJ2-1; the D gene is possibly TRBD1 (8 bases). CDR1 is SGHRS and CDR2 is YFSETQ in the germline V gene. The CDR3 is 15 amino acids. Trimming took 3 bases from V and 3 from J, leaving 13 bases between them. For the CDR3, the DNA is TGCGCCAGCAGCTGGAGCGGGACAGGCTACAATGAGCAGTTCTTC. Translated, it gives CASSWSGTGYNEQFF.

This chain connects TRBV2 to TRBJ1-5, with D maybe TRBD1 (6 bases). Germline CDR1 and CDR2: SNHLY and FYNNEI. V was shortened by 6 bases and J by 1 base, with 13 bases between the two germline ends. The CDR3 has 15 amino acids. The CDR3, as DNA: TGTGCCAGCAGCCCCAGGGGAACGAGCAATCAGCCCCAGCATTTT. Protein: CASSPRGTSNQPQHF.

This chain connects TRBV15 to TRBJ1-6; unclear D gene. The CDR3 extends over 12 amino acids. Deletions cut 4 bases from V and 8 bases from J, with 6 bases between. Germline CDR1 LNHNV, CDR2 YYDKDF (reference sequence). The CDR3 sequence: CATSTRDSPLHF. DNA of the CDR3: TGTGCCACCAGCACCCGGGATTCACCCCTCCACTTT.

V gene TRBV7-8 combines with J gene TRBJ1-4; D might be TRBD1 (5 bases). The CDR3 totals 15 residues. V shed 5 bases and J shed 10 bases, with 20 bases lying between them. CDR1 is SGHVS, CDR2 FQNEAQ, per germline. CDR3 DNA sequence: TGTGCCAGCAGCGCGAGGACAACGGCGGAGGGAAAACTGTTTTTT. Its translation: CASSARTTAEGKLFF.

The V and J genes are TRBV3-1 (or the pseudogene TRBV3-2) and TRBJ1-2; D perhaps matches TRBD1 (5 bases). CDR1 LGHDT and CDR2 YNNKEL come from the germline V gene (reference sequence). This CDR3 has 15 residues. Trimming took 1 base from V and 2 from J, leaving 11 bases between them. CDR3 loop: CASSQVRRANYGYTF. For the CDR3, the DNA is TGTGCCAGCAGCCAAGTACGCAGGGCGAACTATGGCTACACCTTC.